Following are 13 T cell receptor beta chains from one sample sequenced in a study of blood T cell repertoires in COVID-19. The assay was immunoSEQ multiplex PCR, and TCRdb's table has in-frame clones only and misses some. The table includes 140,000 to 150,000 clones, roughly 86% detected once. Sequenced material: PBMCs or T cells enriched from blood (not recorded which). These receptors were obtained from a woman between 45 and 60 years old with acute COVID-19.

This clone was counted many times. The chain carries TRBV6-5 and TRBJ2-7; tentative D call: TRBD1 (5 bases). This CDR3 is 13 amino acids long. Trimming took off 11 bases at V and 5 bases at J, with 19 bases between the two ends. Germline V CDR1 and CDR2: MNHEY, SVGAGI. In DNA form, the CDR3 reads TGTGCCGCTACGACAGTCCTAGGAGACGAGCAGTACTTC. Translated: CAATTVLGDEQYF.

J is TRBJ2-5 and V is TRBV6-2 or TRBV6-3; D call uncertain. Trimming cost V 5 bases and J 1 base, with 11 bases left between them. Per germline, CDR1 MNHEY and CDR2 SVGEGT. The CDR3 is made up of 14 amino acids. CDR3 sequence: CASSPTSTQETQYF. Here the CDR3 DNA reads TGTGCCAGCAGTCCAACTTCTACCCAAGAGACCCAGTACTTC.

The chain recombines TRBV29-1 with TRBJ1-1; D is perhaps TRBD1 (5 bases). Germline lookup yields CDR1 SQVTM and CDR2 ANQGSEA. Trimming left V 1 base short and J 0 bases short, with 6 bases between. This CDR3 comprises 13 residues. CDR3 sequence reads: CSVEGQMNTEAFF. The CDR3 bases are TGCAGCGTTGAAGGACAGATGAACACTGAAGCTTTCTTT.

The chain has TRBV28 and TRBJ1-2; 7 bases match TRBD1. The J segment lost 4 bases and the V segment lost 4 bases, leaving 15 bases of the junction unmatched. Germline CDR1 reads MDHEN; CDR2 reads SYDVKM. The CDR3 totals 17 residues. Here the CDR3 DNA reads TGTGCCAGCAGTTCGGGTACGGGCAGGGGGTTCTTCTATGGCTACACCTTC. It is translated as CASSSGTGRGFFYGYTF.

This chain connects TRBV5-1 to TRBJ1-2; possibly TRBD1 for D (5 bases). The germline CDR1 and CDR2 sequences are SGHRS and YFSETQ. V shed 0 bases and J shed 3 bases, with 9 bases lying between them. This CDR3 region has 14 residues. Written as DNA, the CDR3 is TGCGCCAGCAGCTTGGGACAGAACGACTATGGCTACACCTTC. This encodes CASSLGQNDYGYTF.

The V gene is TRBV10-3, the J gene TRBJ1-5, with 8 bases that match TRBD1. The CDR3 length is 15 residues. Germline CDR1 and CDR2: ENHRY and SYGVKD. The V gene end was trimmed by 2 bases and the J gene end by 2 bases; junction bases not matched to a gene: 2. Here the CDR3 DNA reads TGTGCCATCAGTGAGGAGGGACAGGGCAATCAGCCCCAGCATTTT. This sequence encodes CAISEEGQGNQPQHF.

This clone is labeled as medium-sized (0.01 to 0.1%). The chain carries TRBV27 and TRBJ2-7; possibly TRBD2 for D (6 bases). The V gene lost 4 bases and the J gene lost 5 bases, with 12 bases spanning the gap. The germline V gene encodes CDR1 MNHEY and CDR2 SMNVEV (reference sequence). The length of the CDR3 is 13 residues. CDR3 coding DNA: TGTGCCAGCAGTTGGTTAGGGACTCACGAGCAGTACTTC. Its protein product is CASSWLGTHEQYF.

CDR3 protein: CASSSSDYGYTF. DNA for the CDR3: TGTGCCAGCAGTTCGTCAGACTATGGCTACACCTTC. The J gene is TRBJ1-2, the V gene TRBV28; D is ambiguous. The CDR3 covers 12 residues. The germline gives CDR1 MDHEN, CDR2 SYDVKM. The V and J ends lost 4 bases and 3 bases respectively, with 6 bases between them.

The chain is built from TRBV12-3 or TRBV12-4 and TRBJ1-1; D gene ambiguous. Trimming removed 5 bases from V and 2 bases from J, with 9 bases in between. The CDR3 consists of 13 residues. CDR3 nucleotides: TGTGCCAGCAGTCCCCAGGTCAACACTGAAGCTTTCTTT. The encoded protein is CASSPQVNTEAFF.

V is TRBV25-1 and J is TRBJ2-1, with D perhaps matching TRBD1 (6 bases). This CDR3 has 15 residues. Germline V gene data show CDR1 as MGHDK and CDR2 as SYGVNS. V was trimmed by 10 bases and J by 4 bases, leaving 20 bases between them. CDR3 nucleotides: TGTGCCACCTCACAATTGGACAGTGGGTACAATGAGCAGTTCTTC. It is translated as CATSQLDSGYNEQFF.

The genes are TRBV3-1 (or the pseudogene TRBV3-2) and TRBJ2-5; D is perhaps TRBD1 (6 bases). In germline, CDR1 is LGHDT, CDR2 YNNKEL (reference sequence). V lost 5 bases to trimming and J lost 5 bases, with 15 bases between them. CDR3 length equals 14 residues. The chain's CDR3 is CASSSLGQGETQYF. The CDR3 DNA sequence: TGTGCCAGCAGCTCACTGGGGCAGGGGGAGACCCAGTACTTC.

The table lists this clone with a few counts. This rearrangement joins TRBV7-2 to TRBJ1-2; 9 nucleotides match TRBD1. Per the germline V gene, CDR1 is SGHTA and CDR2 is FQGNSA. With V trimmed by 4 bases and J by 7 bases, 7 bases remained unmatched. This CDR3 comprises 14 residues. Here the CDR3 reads CASSSGGQGRGYTF. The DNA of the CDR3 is TGTGCCAGCAGCTCAGGGGGACAGGGACGTGGCTACACCTTC.

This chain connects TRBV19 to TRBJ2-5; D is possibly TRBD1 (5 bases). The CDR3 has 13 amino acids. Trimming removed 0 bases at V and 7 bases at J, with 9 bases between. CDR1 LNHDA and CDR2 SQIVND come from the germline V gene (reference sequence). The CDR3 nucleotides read TGTGCCAGTAGTATAGACAGGGATGGGACCCAGTACTTC. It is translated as CASSIDRDGTQYF.